Sequencing of this TCR beta chain was carried out in a study of CXCR3-negative and CXCR3-positive naive CD8 T cells. Findings of the study overall: Hydrophobicity of TRB CDR3s was greater in CXCR3-positive naive cells than in CXCR3-negative naive cells.

5' RACE that incorporated UMI labels was used to prepare the TRB cDNA libraries. From its re-call of the 5' RACE reads, TCRdb lists each CDR3 protein once, without DNA. The sample includes about 130,000 distinct CDR3 sequences. A remark on this clonotype: Antigen specificity is unknown.

The CDR3 length is 14 residues. CDR1 is SGHAT, CDR2 FQDESV, per germline (reference sequence). The chain recombines TRBV11-1 with TRBJ2-7; lacking DNA, the TRBD1 call made by TCRdb goes unchecked. The sample consisted of naive CXCR3+ CD8+ T cells from blood. Documented subset: CD45RO-CCR7+CD27+CD95- naive CD8+ T cells expressing CXCR3 (TNR3+). The clonotype originates from a human donor in good health. Some clones in this sample may be carry-over from other donors' samples. The CDR3 is CASSSTGRSYEQYF.